This TCR beta chain was observed in a study of T cell repertoires in cytomegalovirus infection. Study details: From public TCR beta signatures came an indication of both CMV infection and matching HLA type. Study-level points and caveats: Ex vivo, HLA-C-restricted CMV-specific TCR beta clonotypes prevailed over the rest of the response. Carriers of CMV and the relevant HLA type were discriminated by public TCR beta frequency.

TCRdb re-called the reads with MiXCR, one entry per CDR3 protein. The sample lists about 740,000 distinct CDR3 sequences, about a third seen once, with roughly 2.9% in the top ten. Germline lookup yields CDR1 SGHRS and CDR2 YFSETQ. The CDR3 spans 16 residues. V was pared by 6 bases and J by 3 bases, with 15 bases of the junction left unmatched. As to this clonotype: Its antigen is undetermined.

The clonotype comes from a human donor in good health (CMV status not recorded). Some clones in this sample may be carry-over from other donors' samples. Sequencing input: PBMCs. The chain employs TRBV5-1 and TRBJ2-7; 7 bases are a match to TRBD1. CDR3 sequence reads: CASTPPGRQGVYEQYF. The CDR3 DNA reads as TGCGCCAGCACCCCCCCTGGTAGACAGGGAGTCTACGAGCAGTACTTC.